One and the same sample provided the 15 T cell receptor beta chains below, sequenced in a study of beta chain features in type 1 diabetes. Expressed TCRB transcripts were sequenced because the entire RNA isolate underwent reverse transcription. TCRdb's table, derived via immunoSEQ multiplex PCR, lists solely in-frame clones and lacks some. The sample shows hundreds of thousands of clones, 17% of them seen only once. Sequenced input: naive CD4+ T cells from blood. Receptor source: a woman under 30 in good health.

In the case of this clone: In the same sample, other DNA sequences code for this CDR3. The chain recombines TRBV7-2 with TRBJ2-7; D possibly corresponds to TRBD1 (5 bases). The germline V and J ends were trimmed by 1 base and 0 bases, with 7 bases remaining between them. Per the germline V gene, CDR1 is SGHTA and CDR2 is FQGNSA. CDR3 length: 14 amino acids. Written as DNA, the CDR3 is TGTGCCAGCAGCTTAGTTCAGGGCTCCTACGAGCAGTACTTC. Protein sequence: CASSLVQGSYEQYF.

V is TRBV6-6 and J is TRBJ1-3; D possibly corresponds to TRBD1 (6 bases). The CDR3 has 16 amino acids. Germline V gene lookup returns CDR1 MNHNY and CDR2 SVGAGI (reference sequence). Trimming pared 6 bases from V and 4 bases from J, leaving 19 bases between. The CDR3 DNA reads TGTGCCAGCAGACCCGTTACATCAGGGGCCGGAAACACCATATATTTT. Its translation is CASRPVTSGAGNTIYF.

The CDR3 here is CASSQETPNVEFF. The CDR3 region has the DNA TGTGCCAGCAGCCAAGAGACTCCCAACGTGGAGTTCTTC. The rearrangement links TRBV28 to TRBJ2-1; D uncertain. The CDR3 covers 13 residues. Trimming took 6 bases from V and 14 from J, leaving 20 bases between them. In germline, CDR1 is MDHEN, CDR2 SYDVKM.

This clone has a handful of counts. The chain combines TRBV2 with TRBJ1-1, with D unclear. There are 13 residues in the CDR3. V lost 6 bases, J lost 3 bases, and 11 bases lay in between. Per germline, CDR1 SNHLY and CDR2 FYNNEI. CDR3 in amino acids: CASRGSQYTEAFF. CDR3 DNA: TGTGCCAGCAGGGGCAGCCAATACACTGAAGCTTTCTTT.

This clone occurred a few times. The chain uses TRBV10-1 and TRBJ2-5; D is unclear. CDR1 and CDR2 from the germline V gene are WNHNN and SYGVQD (reference sequence). This CDR3 spans 14 amino acids. V lost 2 bases, J lost 6 bases, and 13 bases lay in between. The CDR3 sequence: CASSEREGMKTQYF. CDR3 DNA: TGCGCCAGCAGTGAGAGGGAAGGGATGAAGACCCAGTACTTC.

The chain combines TRBV6-1 with TRBJ2-5, with D uncertain. Trimming pared 6 bases from V and 4 bases from J, leaving 12 bases between. Germline CDR1 MNHNS, CDR2 SASEGT. This CDR3 has 13 residues. The CDR3 loop reads CASSRRPRETQYF. The DNA for the CDR3 is TGTGCCAGCAGCCGACGGCCCCGAGAGACCCAGTACTTC.

This clone was seen a handful of times. This sample also contains other DNA sequences that code for the same CDR3. The V and J genes are TRBV6-1 and TRBJ2-7, with no clear D. Germline-derived CDR1 and CDR2 are MNHNS and SASEGT. The CDR3 contains 11 residues. Trimming stripped 2 bases from V and 4 bases from J, with 3 bases between. The CDR3 DNA is TGTGCCAGCAGTGAACCATACGAGCAGTACTTC. Amino acids: CASSEPYEQYF.

The V and J genes are TRBV27 and TRBJ2-5; D is perhaps TRBD1 or TRBD2 (6 bases each). From germline, CDR1 is MNHEY and CDR2 SMNVEV (reference sequence). The CDR3 is 14 amino acids. V shed 4 bases and J shed 5 bases, with 14 bases lying between them. The CDR3 DNA sequence: TGTGCCAGCAGTTATGGGGGGCGCAGGGAGACCCAGTACTTC. Amino acid sequence: CASSYGGRRETQYF.

The chain is built from TRBV13 and TRBJ2-5; TRBD1 might be the D (6 bases). Per germline, CDR1 PRHDT and CDR2 FYEKMQ (reference sequence). Between the trimmed V and J ends, which lost 1 base and 5 bases, there was a span of 11 bases. The CDR3 extends over 14 amino acids. As DNA, the CDR3 is TGTGCCAGCAGCTTAGCTGGGACAAGGGAGACCCAGTACTTC. This codes for CASSLAGTRETQYF.

This clone turned up a few times. The gene calls are TRBV19 and TRBJ2-3; TRBD2 agrees at 13 bases. CDR1 and CDR2 from the germline V gene are LNHDA and SQIVND (reference sequence). V lost 6 bases, J lost 3 bases, and 3 bases stayed unmatched. The CDR3 spans 15 residues. Here the CDR3 reads CASRMGLAGTDTQYF. The CDR3 region has the DNA TGTGCCAGTAGGATGGGACTAGCGGGGACAGATACGCAGTATTTT. Full variable domain (outside the CDR3, taken from reference TRBV19 and TRBJ2-3): DGGITQSPKYLFRKEGQNVTLSCEQNLNHDAMYWYRQDPGQGLRLIYYSQIVNDFQKGDIAEGYSVSREKKESFPLTVTSAQKNPTAFYLCASRMGLAGTDTQYFGPGTRLTVL.

This chain links TRBV16 with TRBJ1-2; 7 positions match TRBD1. Trimming took 4 bases from V and 7 from J; bases not matched to a gene: 6. CDR1 KGHSY and CDR2 FQNENV come from the germline V gene. This CDR3 has 13 amino acids. CDR3 sequence reads: CASSLRGTSGYTF. The DNA for the CDR3 is TGTGCCAGCAGCCTCAGGGGGACGAGTGGCTACACCTTC.

The V call is TRBV10-3, the J call TRBJ1-1, with a tentative D call TRBD1 (5 bases). V was shortened by 2 bases and J by 5 bases, with 9 bases between the two germline ends. The CDR3 is made up of 13 amino acids. CDR1 and CDR2 (germline): ENHRY, SYGVKD. CDR3 DNA sequence: TGTGCCATCAGTGAGAGGGGTGAGACTGAAGCTTTCTTT. Encoded protein: CAISERGETEAFF.

This clone occurred a few times. The CDR3 nucleotides read TGTGCCAGTAGTATTGGGGGGAACGAGCAGTACTTC. This encodes CASSIGGNEQYF. The V call is TRBV19, the J call TRBJ2-7; D is perhaps TRBD2 (6 bases). Germline CDR1 and CDR2: LNHDA and SQIVND (reference sequence). V lost 3 bases and J 5 bases, leaving 8 bases between the germline ends. This CDR3 contains 12 residues.

This clone has a handful of counts. The same CDR3 also results from other DNA sequences found in this sample. This rearrangement joins TRBV7-2 to TRBJ2-5, with TRBD2 as a possible D gene (6 bases). V lost 6 bases, J lost 2 bases, and 13 bases lay in between. CDR3 length: 14 amino acids. CDR1 is SGHTA, CDR2 FQGNSA, per germline. CDR3 bases: TGTGCCAGCAGTTTGGGACTGCTACAAGAGACCCAGTACTTC. Protein product: CASSLGLLQETQYF.

The rearrangement links TRBV6-5 to TRBJ2-5; no firm D call. CDR3 size: 13 residues. Germline V gene lookup returns CDR1 MNHEY and CDR2 SVGAGI. Trimming removed 7 bases at V and 2 bases at J, with 11 bases between. The chain's CDR3 is CASTPPGQETQYF. The CDR3 DNA reads TGTGCCAGCACCCCCCCAGGTCAAGAGACCCAGTACTTC.